Sequencing of this TCR beta chain was carried out in a study of cytomegalovirus exposure and HLA in healthy donors. The PCR contained 60 Vbeta and 13 Jbeta primers. The repertoire was sequenced with immunoSEQ multiplex PCR; TCRdb's copy has only in-frame clones and lacks some. The top ten clones hold over 10% of a sample with tens of thousands of clones, more than 60% of them seen once. Healthy bone marrow donors made up the donors. CDR3 length: 13 amino acids. V dropped 2 bases and J dropped 6 bases, with 10 bases sitting between them. CDR1 is MRHNA, CDR2 SNTAGT, per germline. This TCR was recovered from a male donor in good health and CMV-seropositive. V usage is TRBV6-4 and J usage is TRBJ1-2; no reliable D call. The sample was PBMCs. The CDR3 nucleotides are TGTGCCAGCAGTGACATCCCCGGGGATGGCTACACCTTC. The encoded protein is CASSDIPGDGYTF.